This TCR beta chain was recorded in a study of metastatic and nonmetastatic thyroid tumors. Across the study: Both malignant and benign thyroid patients supplied peripheral blood and tumor or nodule tissue samples, across which the repertoires of these patients were then compared. Overall study results and limits: Reportedly, malignant thyroid tumors had significantly higher TCR beta diversity than benign nodules, in blood and tumor.

A remark on this clone: Its cognate antigen is unknown.

Germline V CDR1 and CDR2: SGHAT, FQNNGV. The ends were cut back, 2 bases at V and 7 bases at J, with 9 bases in the middle. The CDR3 length is 14 residues. There were no patients who had received any treatment before thyroid surgery. How the authors handled the data: The study's classifier, a distant-metastasis tool for papillary thyroid cancer, was built using CDR3 differences across clinicopathological groups. Through MiXCR, TCRdb re-clonotyped the PCR reads. The V and J calls follow TCRdb's processing rather than the paper's. The table has about 46,000 clones, under 25% seen once. This chain links TRBV11-2 with TRBJ1-6; D remains ambiguous. The sample comprised blood. This receptor was identified in a male donor with papillary thyroid cancer or a benign thyroid nodule (not recorded which). Some clones in this sample may be carry-over from other donors' samples. CDR3 sequence (DNA): TGTGCCAGCAGCTTAAATGTAAGGAATTCACCCCTCCACTTT. Translation: CASSLNVRNSPLHF.